The T cell receptor (beta chain) described here comes from a study of T cell responses to AZD1222 COVID-19 vaccine. Findings of the study overall: Donors skewed white British and female; clonal diversity was possibly underestimated. Nearly half of spike-specific TCRs reportedly go after variant regions that carry no mutations. Vaccination with two AZD1222 doses was followed by a rise in Spike-specific TCR breadth and depth. Sampling that yielded the repertoires occurred only after the peak T cell response.

V shed 8 bases and J 2 bases; nucleotides not matched to a gene: 6. The CDR3 extends over 14 amino acids. CDR1 is SNHLY and CDR2 is FYNNEI in the germline V gene. Some clones are missing from TCRdb's copy, which holds only in-frame ones; the method was immunoSEQ multiplex PCR. The sample holds approximately 140,000 clones, about nine tenths seen once. Concerning this clone: Its target is unknown.

The TCR comes from an adult in good health. Material: peripheral blood, obtained on day 0 of AZD1222 vaccination. This chain connects TRBV2 to TRBJ2-1; TRBD2 matches 7 bases. The CDR3 bases are TGTGCCAGCGGAGCGGGAACCGCCTACAATGAGCAGTTCTTC. Translating gives CASGAGTAYNEQFF.